Listed below are T cell receptor beta chains from one sample, sequenced in a study of shared clonotypes between healthy human individuals. Sequenced by immunoSEQ multiplex PCR; TCRdb stores in-frame clones only, minus some. The data contain roughly 300,000 clones, around four fifths of them seen just once; the ten biggest clones take up under 11%. Sequenced: memory CD4+ T cells sorted from blood. The receptors were gathered from a man in his thirties or forties in good health. Both conserved end residues are trimmed from each CDR3.

ASSLIKISEQY	TRBJ2-7	TRBV11-2
ASSYGGLAGVNTGELF	TRBJ2-2	TRBV28
ASSFGLNTEAF	TRBJ1-1	TRBV10-1
ASSYGDSGTGYEQY	TRBJ2-7	TRBV6-5
ASRSHRAGELF	TRBJ2-2	TRBV19
ASTLAGGGEQF	TRBJ2-1	TRBV2
ASSPDRGSQPQH	TRBJ1-5	TRBV4-3
AWMARLAGRTDTQY	TRBJ2-3	TRBV30
ASSLGLAGGPIPGELF	TRBJ2-2	TRBV5-6
ASSSGRYGELF	TRBJ2-2	TRBV7-2
AIRAGTDLSYEQY	TRBJ2-7	TRBV10-3
ASSLGTGKETQY	TRBJ2-5	TRBV5-1
ASSLGGGQETQY	TRBJ2-5	TRBV13
ASSPPVLAGGSKNIQY	TRBJ2-4	TRBV18
ASSLSGANYYGYT	TRBJ1-2	TRBV28
ASSQVGESYGYT	TRBJ1-2	TRBV4-1
ASSPGRSSYNEQF	TRBJ2-1	TRBV7-9
ASSPSGGLSYNEQF	TRBJ2-1	TRBV9
ASSVEPGSGYEQY	TRBJ2-7	TRBV9
ASSLMSSSEQY	TRBJ2-7	TRBV5-1
ASSPRQSSSYNEQF	TRBJ2-1	TRBV18
ASSLAPGQGQH	TRBJ1-5	TRBV7-2
ASTYRVDYGYT	TRBJ1-2	TRBV10-2
ASSHLQGYSYNEQF	TRBJ2-1	TRBV4-3
ASSPVGTGSSGANVLT	TRBJ2-6	TRBV4-2
ASIGGGSGNTIY	TRBJ1-3	TRBV28
ASSSRGPDTQY	TRBJ2-3	TRBV5-6
AIRPGTGTDTQY	TRBJ2-3	TRBV10-3
ASSGPDSTDTQY	TRBJ2-3	TRBV5-6
ASSPYTSGNKYEQY	TRBJ2-7	TRBV28
AMIDGSLGAQH	TRBJ1-5	TRBV2
ASSLLAGGPETQY	TRBJ2-5	TRBV6-5
ASSLDLMADTQY	TRBJ2-3	TRBV11-2
ASSALASGRAREQF	TRBJ2-1	TRBV6-1
ASSYDINYEQY	TRBJ2-7	TRBV6-5
ASSLGARANEQF	TRBJ2-1	TRBV5-1
ASTQTGLAGVEQY	TRBJ2-7	TRBV7-9
ASSYSGGVGGYT	TRBJ1-2	TRBV6-5
AIRGESGRKDEQF	TRBJ2-1	TRBV10-3
ASSPRDQETQY	TRBJ2-5	TRBV11-2
ASSLDPRTDTQY	TRBJ2-3	TRBV7-8
ASSIYGGSGELF	TRBJ2-2	TRBV19
ASSLLPGQGFSYEQY	TRBJ2-7	TRBV7-2
ASSPRAGGTQY	TRBJ2-5	TRBV19
ASSPPWGLEQY	TRBJ2-7	TRBV7-2
ASSQRTGYFAEAF	TRBJ1-1	TRBV7-2
AWKATGDHQPQH	TRBJ1-5	TRBV30
ASSLGQNNYGYT	TRBJ1-2	TRBV11-2
ASSAGTSGQETQY	TRBJ2-5	TRBV6-5
ASSWASGSPSEQF	TRBJ2-1	TRBV5-1
ASSQDLIGTVEF	TRBJ2-1	TRBV14
ASSTTESDTQY	TRBJ2-3	TRBV11-3
AWTDGVSPLH	TRBJ1-6	TRBV30
ASSLNIRDSSYNEQF	TRBJ2-1	TRBV5-5
AIRGAGANVLT	TRBJ2-6	TRBV28
ASSLQVYNEQF	TRBJ2-1	TRBV11-3
AIGGETQY	TRBJ2-5	TRBV10-3
ASAAGSNQPQH	TRBJ1-5	TRBV9
ASSLSWNNEQF	TRBJ2-1	TRBV5-1
ASGFDRVAETQY	TRBJ2-5	TRBV2